This TCR beta chain was identified in a study of blood T cell repertoires in COVID-19. Study overall: The samples span acute and convalescent COVID-19 from the United States, Italy and Spain. T cells, B-cell-depleted T cells, or PBMCs supplied cDNA or gDNA.

Per the original methods: It was from reference gene primer amplification that nucleated cell counts were estimated. Repertoires were generated with immunoSEQ multiplex PCR, while TCRdb's copy carries only in-frame clones and drops some. V and J calls and clone size are copied from that table; D and trimming were computed from the DNA. Of around 250,000 clones detected, around 90% appear once; the ten largest clones hold less than 1%. A single count supports this clone. The sequencing input was peripheral blood. This clonotype was obtained from a woman aged 40 to 49 who had recovered from COVID-19.

CDR3 DNA: TGTGCTAGTGGTCCACCCCAGCGTAGCACAGATACGCAGTATTTT. It is translated as CASGPPQRSTDTQYF. The chain couples TRBV12-5 to TRBJ2-3; D remains ambiguous. Germline assignment: CDR1 LGHNT and CDR2 FRNRAP. This CDR3 comprises 15 residues. V lost 5 bases and J lost 0, with 12 bases in between.